This TCR beta chain was captured in a study of CD8 T cells in ankylosing spondylitis. Study-wide points: There was a TCR beta motif, made of eight highly homologous variants, that appeared characteristic of ankylosing spondylitis blood. Disease-linked clones reportedly showed significant enrichment in matched ankylosing spondylitis synovial fluid. A subset of motif variants has previously been described in the synovial fluid and blood of reactive arthritis.

This clonotype was observed many times. Its antigen is not known. J was trimmed by 0 bases and V by 0 bases; bases with no gene match: 5. Germline V gene lookup returns CDR1 SGHTS and CDR2 YDEGEE. The CDR3 loop spans 17 amino acids. Molecular-barcoded quantitative 5'-RACE produced these TCR beta libraries. TCRdb analysed the 5' RACE reads with MiXCR anew, one entry per CDR3 protein. The data hold about 240,000 distinct CDR3 sequences, with under 8.5% observed a single time. The chain carries TRBV5-8 and TRBJ2-7; 11 nucleotides agree with TRBD2. The source of this sequence is a female donor with ankylosing spondylitis or in good health (not recorded which). Sequencing was carried out using blood, either unsorted or a sorted T cell fraction (not recorded which). The CDR3 is CASSLASGRTSSYEQYF. CDR3 bases: TGTGCCAGCAGCTTGGCTAGCGGGAGGACAAGCTCCTACGAGCAGTACTTC. Together with reference TRBV5-8 and TRBJ2-7, the CDR3 gives the full variable domain: EAGVTQSPTHLIKTRGQQATLRCSPISGHTSVYWYQQALGLGLQFLLWYDEGEERNRGNFPPRFSGRQFPNYSSELNVNALELEDSALYLCASSLASGRTSSYEQYFGPGTRLTVT.